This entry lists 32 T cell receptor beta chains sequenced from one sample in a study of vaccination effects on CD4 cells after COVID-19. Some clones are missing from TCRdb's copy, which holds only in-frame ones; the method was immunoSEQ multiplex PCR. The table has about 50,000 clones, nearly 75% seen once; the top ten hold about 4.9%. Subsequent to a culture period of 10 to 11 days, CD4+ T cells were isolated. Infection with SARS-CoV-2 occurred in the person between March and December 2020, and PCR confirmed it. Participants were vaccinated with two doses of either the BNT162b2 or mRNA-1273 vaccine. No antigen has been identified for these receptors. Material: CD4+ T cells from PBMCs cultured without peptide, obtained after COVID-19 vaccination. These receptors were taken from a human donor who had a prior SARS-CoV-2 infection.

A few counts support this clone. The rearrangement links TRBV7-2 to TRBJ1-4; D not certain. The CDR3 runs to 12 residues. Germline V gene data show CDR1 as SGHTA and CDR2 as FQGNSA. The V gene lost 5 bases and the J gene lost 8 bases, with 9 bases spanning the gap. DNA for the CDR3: TGTGCCAGCAGCGTCGGTCGGGAAAAACTGTTTTTT. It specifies CASSVGREKLFF.

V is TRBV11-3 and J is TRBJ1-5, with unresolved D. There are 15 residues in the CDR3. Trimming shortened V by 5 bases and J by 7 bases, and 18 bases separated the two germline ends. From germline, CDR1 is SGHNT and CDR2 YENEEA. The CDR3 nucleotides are TGTGCCAGCAGCCTCTTCATAAGGGCGAGCCAGCCCCAGCATTTT. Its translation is CASSLFIRASQPQHF.

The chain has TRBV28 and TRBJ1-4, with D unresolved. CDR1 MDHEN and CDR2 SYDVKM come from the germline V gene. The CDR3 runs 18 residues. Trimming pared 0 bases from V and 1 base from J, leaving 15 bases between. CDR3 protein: CASSLWFFRGVTNEKLFF. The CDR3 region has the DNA TGTGCCAGCAGTTTATGGTTCTTTCGTGGGGTAACTAATGAAAAACTGTTTTTT.

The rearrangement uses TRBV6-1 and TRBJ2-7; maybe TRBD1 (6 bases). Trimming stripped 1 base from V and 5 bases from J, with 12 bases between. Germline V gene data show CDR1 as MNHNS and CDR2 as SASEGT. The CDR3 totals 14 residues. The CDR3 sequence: CASSEDRVINEQYF. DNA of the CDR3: TGTGCCAGCAGTGAAGACAGGGTGATAAACGAGCAGTACTTC.

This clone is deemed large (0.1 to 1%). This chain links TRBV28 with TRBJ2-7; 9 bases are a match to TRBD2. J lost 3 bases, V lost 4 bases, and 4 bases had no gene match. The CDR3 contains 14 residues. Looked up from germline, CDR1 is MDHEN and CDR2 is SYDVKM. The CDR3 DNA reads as TGTGCCAGCAGTTCGGCGGGAGGGGTCTACGAGCAGTACTTC. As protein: CASSSAGGVYEQYF.

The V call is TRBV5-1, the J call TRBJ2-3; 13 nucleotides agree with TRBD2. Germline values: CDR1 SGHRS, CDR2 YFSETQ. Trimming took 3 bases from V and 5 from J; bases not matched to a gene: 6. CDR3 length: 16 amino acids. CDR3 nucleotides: TGCGCCAGCAGCTCACTAGCGGGGGGGCCAGAAGATACGCAGTATTTT. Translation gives CASSSLAGGPEDTQYF.

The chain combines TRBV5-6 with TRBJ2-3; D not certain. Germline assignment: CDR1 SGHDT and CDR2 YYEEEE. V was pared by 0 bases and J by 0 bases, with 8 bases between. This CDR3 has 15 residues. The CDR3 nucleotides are TGTGCCAGCAGCTTGGCCTTGCCCAGCACAGATACGCAGTATTTT. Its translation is CASSLALPSTDTQYF.

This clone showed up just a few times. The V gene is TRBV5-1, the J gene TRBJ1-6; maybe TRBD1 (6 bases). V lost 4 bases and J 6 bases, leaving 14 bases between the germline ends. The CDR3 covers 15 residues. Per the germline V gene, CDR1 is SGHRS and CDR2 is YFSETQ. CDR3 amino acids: CASSGTGPPNSPLHF. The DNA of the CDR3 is TGCGCCAGCAGCGGAACAGGGCCGCCTAATTCACCCCTCCACTTT.

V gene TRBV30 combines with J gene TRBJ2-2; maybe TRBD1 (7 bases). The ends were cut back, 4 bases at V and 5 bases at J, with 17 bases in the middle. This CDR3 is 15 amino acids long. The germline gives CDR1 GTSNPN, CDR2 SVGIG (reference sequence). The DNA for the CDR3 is TGTGCCTGGAAGGAGGGGGCGCGTTTGACCGGGGAGCTGTTTTTT. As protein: CAWKEGARLTGELFF.

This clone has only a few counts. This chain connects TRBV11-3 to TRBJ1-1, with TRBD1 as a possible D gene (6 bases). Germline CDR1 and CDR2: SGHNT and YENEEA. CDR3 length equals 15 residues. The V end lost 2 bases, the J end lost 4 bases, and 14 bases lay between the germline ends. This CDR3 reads CASSLLTGRATEAFF. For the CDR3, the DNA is TGTGCCAGCAGCTTACTGACAGGTCGGGCCACTGAAGCTTTCTTT.

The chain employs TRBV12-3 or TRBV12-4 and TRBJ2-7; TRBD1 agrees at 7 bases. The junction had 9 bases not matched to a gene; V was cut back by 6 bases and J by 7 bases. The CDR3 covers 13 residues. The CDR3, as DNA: TGTGCCAGCAGGACAGGGCCCGTCGGAGAGCAGTACTTC. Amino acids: CASRTGPVGEQYF.

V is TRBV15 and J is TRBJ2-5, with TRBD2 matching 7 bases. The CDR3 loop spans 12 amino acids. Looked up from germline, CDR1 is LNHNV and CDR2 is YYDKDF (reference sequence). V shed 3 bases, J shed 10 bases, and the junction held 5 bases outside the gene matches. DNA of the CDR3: TGTGCCACCAGCAGGGAACCGGGGGGCCAGTACTTC. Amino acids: CATSREPGGQYF. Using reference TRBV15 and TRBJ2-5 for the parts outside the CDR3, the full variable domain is DAMVIQNPRYQVTQFGKPVTLSCSQTLNHNVMYWYQQKSSQAPKLLFHYYDKDFNNEADTPDNFQSRRPNTSFCFLDIRSPGLGDTAMYLCATSREPGGQYFGPGTRLLVL.

CDR3 sequence (DNA): TGTGCCAGCAGTTACCTAGACAATGAGCAGTTCTTC. It yields the protein CASSYLDNEQFF. The chain joins TRBV6-2 or TRBV6-3 to TRBJ2-1; unclear D gene. Germline V gives CDR1 MNHEY, CDR2 SVGEGT. V lost 2 bases, J lost 5 bases, and 4 bases lay in between. This CDR3 spans 12 amino acids.

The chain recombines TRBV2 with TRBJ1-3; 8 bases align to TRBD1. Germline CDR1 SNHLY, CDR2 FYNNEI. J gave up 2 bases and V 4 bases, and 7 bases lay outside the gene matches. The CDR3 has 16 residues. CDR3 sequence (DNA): TGTGCCAGCAGTGGCGGCCAACAGGGGGCTGGAAACACCATATATTTT. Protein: CASSGGQQGAGNTIYF.

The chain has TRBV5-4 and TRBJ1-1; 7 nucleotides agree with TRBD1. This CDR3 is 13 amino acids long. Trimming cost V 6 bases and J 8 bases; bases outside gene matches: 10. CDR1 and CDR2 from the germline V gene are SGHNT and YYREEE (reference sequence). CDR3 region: CASTTEDRFEAFF. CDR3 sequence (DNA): TGTGCCAGCACCACGGAGGACAGGTTCGAAGCTTTCTTT.

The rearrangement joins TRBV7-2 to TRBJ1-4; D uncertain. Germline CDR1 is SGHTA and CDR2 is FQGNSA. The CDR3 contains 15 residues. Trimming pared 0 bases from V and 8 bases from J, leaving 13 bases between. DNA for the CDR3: TGTGCCAGCAGCTTAGCGCAGTCCAGCACCGAAAAACTGTTTTTT. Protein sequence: CASSLAQSSTEKLFF.

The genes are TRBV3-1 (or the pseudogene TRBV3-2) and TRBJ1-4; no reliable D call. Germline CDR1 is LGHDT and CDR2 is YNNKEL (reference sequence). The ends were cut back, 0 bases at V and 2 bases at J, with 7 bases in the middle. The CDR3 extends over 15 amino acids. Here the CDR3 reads CASSQEGLTNEKLFF. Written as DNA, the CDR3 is TGTGCCAGCAGCCAAGAAGGGTTGACTAATGAAAAACTGTTTTTT.

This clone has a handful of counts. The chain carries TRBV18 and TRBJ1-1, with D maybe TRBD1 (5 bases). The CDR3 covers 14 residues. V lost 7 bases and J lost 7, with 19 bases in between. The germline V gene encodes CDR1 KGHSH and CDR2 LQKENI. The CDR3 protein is CASFTMGEKGEAFF. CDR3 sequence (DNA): TGTGCCAGCTTCACCATGGGGGAGAAGGGTGAAGCTTTCTTT.

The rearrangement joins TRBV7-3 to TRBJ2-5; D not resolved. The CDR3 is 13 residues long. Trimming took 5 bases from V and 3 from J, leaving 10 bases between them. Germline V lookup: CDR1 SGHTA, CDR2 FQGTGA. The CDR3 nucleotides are TGTGCCAGCAGCCAAAAAAGAGAAGAGACCCAGTACTTC. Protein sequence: CASSQKREETQYF.

In nucleotides, the CDR3 is TGTGCCAGCAGCCAAGTAAAGGACAGAGACTACGAGCAGTACTTC. Encoded protein: CASSQVKDRDYEQYF. The chain is built from TRBV4-2 and TRBJ2-7; TRBD1 might be the D (6 bases). The length of the CDR3 is 15 residues. V lost 1 base and J 3 bases, leaving 13 bases between the germline ends. In germline, CDR1 is LGHNA, CDR2 YNFKEQ.

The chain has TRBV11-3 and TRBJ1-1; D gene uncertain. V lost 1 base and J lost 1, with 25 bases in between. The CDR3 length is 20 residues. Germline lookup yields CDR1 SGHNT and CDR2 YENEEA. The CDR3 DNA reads TGTGCCAGCAGCTTAGCCCCCAACTGGACCAGCCGGCACGGGAACACTGAAGCTTTCTTT. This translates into CASSLAPNWTSRHGNTEAFF. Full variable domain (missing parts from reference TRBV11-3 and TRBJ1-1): EAGVVQSPRYKIIEKKQPVAFWCNPISGHNTLYWYLQNLGQGPELLIRYENEEAVDDSQLPKDRFSAERLKGVDSTLKIQPAELGDSAVYLCASSLAPNWTSRHGNTEAFFGQGTRLTVV.

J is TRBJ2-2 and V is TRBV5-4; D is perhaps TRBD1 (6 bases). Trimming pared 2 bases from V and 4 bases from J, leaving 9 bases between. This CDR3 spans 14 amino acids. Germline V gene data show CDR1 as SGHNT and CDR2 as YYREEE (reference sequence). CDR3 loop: CASSLAGATGELFF. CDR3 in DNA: TGTGCCAGCAGCTTAGCAGGGGCCACCGGGGAGCTGTTTTTT.

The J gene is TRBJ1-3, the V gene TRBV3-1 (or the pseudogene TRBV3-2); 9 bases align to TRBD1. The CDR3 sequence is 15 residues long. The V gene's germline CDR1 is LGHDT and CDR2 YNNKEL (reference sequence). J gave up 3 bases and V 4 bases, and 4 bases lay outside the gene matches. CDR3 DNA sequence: TGTGCCAGCAGCCGACAGGGGGTTGGTGGAAACACCATATATTTT. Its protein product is CASSRQGVGGNTIYF.

The CDR3 DNA follows: TGTGCCAGCAGCCAAGATCGGGCCAGCGGGGCCACAGATACGCAGTATTTT. Its protein is CASSQDRASGATDTQYF. The chain is built from TRBV4-2 and TRBJ2-3; 7 bases map to TRBD2. CDR1 is LGHNA, CDR2 YNFKEQ, per germline. V gave up 0 bases and J gave up 2 bases; unmatched junction bases: 8. The CDR3 spans 17 residues.

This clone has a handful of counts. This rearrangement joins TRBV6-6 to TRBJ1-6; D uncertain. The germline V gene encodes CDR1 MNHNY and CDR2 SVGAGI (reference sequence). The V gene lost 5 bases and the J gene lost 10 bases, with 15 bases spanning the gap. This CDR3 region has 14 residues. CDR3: CASSPRHGASPLHF. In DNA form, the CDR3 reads TGTGCCAGCAGTCCACGACACGGAGCGTCACCCCTCCACTTT.

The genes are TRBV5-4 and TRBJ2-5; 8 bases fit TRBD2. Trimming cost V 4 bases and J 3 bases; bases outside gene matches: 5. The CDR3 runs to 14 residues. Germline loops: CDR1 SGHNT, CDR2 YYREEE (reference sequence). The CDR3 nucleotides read TGTGCCAGCAGCACGGGGGGGGGAGAAGAGACCCAGTACTTC. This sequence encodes CASSTGGGEETQYF. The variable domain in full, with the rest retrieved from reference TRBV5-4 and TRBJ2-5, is ETGVTQSPTHLIKTRGQQVTLRCSSQSGHNTVSWYQQALGQGPQFIFQYYREEENGRGNFPPRFSGLQFPNYSSELNVNALELDDSALYLCASSTGGGEETQYFGPGTRLLVL.

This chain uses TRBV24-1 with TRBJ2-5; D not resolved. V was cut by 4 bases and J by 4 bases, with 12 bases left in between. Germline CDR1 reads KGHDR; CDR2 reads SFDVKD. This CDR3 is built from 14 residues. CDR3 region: CATSDFDQAETQYF. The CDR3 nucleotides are TGTGCCACCAGTGACTTCGACCAGGCAGAGACCCAGTACTTC.

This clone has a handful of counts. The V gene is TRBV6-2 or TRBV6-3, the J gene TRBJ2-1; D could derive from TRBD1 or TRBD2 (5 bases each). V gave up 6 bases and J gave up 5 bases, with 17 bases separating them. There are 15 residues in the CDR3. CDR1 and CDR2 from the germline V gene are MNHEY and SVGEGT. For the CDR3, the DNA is TGTGCCAGCAGCTCGACTCTTCGGGGCCACAATGAGCAGTTCTTC. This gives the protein CASSSTLRGHNEQFF.

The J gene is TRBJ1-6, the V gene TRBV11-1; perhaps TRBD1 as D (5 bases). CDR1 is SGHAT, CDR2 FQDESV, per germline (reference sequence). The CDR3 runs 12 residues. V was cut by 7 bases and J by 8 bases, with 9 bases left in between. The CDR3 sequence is CASTGGDSPLHF. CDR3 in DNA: TGTGCCAGCACCGGGGGGGATTCACCCCTCCACTTT.

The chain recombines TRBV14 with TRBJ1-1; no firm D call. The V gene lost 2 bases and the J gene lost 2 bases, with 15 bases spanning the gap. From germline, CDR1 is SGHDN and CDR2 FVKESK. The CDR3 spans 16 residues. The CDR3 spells CASSQRSQGFNTEAFF. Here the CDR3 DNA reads TGTGCCAGCAGCCAAAGGTCTCAAGGCTTTAACACTGAAGCTTTCTTT.

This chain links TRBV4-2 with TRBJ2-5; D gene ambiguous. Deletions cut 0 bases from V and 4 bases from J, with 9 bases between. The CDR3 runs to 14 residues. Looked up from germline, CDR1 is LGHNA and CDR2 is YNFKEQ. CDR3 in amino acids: CASSQDGRSETQYF. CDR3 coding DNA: TGTGCCAGCAGCCAAGATGGGCGATCAGAGACCCAGTACTTC.

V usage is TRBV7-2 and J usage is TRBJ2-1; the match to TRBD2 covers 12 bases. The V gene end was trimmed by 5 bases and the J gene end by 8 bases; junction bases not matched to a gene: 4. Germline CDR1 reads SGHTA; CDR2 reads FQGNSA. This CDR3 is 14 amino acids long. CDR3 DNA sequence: TGTGCCAGCAGCGAAAGACTAGCGGGAGATGAGCAGTTCTTC. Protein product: CASSERLAGDEQFF. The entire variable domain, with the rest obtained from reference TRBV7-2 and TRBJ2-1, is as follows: GAGVSQSPSNKVTEKGKDVELRCDPISGHTALYWYRQSLGQGLEFLIYFQGNSAPDKSGLPSDRFSAERTGGSVSTLTIQRTQQEDSAVYLCASSERLAGDEQFFGPGTRLTVL.